Sequencing of this T cell receptor (beta chain) was carried out in a study of T cell repertoires in ileal Crohn's disease. In the study overall: All patients had surgery for stricturing (61%) or penetrating (around 40%) disease. Notes on the study in general: Every patient over 26.8% clonality showed endoscopic recurrence. Sorted CD8 T cells held more high-frequency clones than CD4.

Some clones are missing from TCRdb's copy, which holds only in-frame ones; the method was immunoSEQ multiplex PCR. The sample shows about 12,000 clones, roughly 80% of them seen only once. Comment on this clone: What it binds is unknown.

Time point reported: neoterminal ileum biopsy at postoperative endoscopy, about 6 months after surgery. V shed 4 bases, J shed 4 bases, and the junction held 17 bases outside the gene matches. The CDR3 spans 18 residues. Germline CDR1 SGHRS, CDR2 YFSETQ. Sequences were obtained from ileal tissue. The V and J genes are TRBV5-1 and TRBJ2-7, with 10 bases fitting TRBD2. This clonotype was sampled from an adult with Crohn's disease. The CDR3 nucleotides read TGCGCCAGCAGCGGACTGACTAGCGGGTCTTCCAATCCGTACGAGCAGTACTTC. Residues: CASSGLTSGSSNPYEQYF. The variable domain in full, with the rest retrieved from reference TRBV5-1 and TRBJ2-7, is KAGVTQTPRYLIKTRGQQVTLSCSPISGHRSVSWYQQTPGQGLQFLFEYFSETQRNKGNFPGRFSGRQFSNSRSEMNVSTLELGDSALYLCASSGLTSGSSNPYEQYFGPGTRLTVT.